Sequencing of this TCR beta chain was carried out in a study of lymphopenia after photon versus proton radiotherapy. The study's findings and limits: After lymphocyte nadir, photon-treated repertoires showed oligoclonal expansion, especially CD8+ Temra. Proton therapy kept repertoires fairly stable, unlike photons, which gained effector/memory cells. Larger post-nadir TCR diversity loss correlated inversely with survival in deceased patients. Survival link was tested only in deceased patients; proton benefit remains a possibility.

Note on this clone: The antigen is not known.

This table comes from immunoSEQ multiplex PCR, and its TCRdb copy is limited to in-frame clones, with some not included. Seen here are about 26,000 clones, approximately 85% observed once, and the top ten hold around 4.9%. Germline CDR1 is SGHAT and CDR2 is FQDESV (reference sequence). The CDR3 is 15 residues long. V was clipped by 3 bases and J by 2 bases, with 12 bases between them. The material was peripheral blood, obtained from a patient treated with photon-based radiotherapy. This sequence was found in a young man with gastric cancer. The chain carries TRBV11-1 and TRBJ2-3, with D maybe TRBD2 (7 bases). The CDR3 loop reads CASSLSGGITDTQYF. CDR3 DNA sequence: TGTGCCAGCAGCTTGTCGGGGGGCATCACAGATACGCAGTATTTT.